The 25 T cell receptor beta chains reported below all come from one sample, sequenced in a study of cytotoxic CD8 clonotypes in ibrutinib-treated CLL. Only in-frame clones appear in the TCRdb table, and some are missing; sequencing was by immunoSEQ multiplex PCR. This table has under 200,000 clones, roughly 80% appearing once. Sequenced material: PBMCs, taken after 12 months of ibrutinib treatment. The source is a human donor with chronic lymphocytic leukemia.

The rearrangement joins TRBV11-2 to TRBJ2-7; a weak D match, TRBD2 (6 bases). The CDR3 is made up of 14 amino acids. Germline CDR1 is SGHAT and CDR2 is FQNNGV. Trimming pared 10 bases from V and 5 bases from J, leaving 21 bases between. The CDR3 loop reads CATRRAGRIHEQYF. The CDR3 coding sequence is TGTGCCACCCGGCGGGCAGGGAGGATCCACGAGCAGTACTTC.

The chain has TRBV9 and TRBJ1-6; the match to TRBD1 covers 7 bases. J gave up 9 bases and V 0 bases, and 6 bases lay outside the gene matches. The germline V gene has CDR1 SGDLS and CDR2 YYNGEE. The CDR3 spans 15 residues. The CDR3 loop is CASSVEGAVGSPLHF. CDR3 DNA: TGTGCCAGCAGCGTAGAGGGGGCCGTGGGTTCACCCCTCCACTTT.

This chain's CDR3 is CASSPGQGVYTEAFF. Here the CDR3 DNA reads TGTGCCAGCAGCCCAGGACAGGGAGTGTACACTGAAGCTTTCTTT. V and J are TRBV7-2 and TRBJ1-1, with 8 bases identical to TRBD1. Germline CDR1 and CDR2: SGHTA and FQGNSA. V lost 5 bases and J lost 3; bases outside the gene matches: 8. This CDR3 spans 15 amino acids.

CDR3 loop: CASSPPSGTGPLHQHF. In DNA, the CDR3 is TGTGCCAGTAGTCCTCCCTCCGGGACAGGGCCCCTCCACCAACATTTT. The gene calls are TRBV19 and TRBJ1-5, with 9 nucleotides matching TRBD1. The CDR3 runs to 16 residues. Trimming removed 5 bases from V and 16 bases from J; junction bases left unmatched: 21. Germline CDR1 reads LNHDA; CDR2 reads SQIVND (reference sequence).

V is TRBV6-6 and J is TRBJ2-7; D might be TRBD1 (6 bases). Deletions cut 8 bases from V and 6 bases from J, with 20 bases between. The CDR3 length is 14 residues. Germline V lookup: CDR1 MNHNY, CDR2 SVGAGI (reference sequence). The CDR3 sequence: CASSRRDTAAEQYF. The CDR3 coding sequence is TGTGCCAGCTCGCGACGGGACACGGCCGCCGAGCAGTACTTC.

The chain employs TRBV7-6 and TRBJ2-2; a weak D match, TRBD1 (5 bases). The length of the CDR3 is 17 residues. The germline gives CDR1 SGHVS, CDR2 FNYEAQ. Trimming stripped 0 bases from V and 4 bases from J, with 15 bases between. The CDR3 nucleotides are TGTGCCAGCAGCTTAGCGCATTATCGAACAGGCACCGGGGAGCTGTTTTTT. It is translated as CASSLAHYRTGTGELFF.

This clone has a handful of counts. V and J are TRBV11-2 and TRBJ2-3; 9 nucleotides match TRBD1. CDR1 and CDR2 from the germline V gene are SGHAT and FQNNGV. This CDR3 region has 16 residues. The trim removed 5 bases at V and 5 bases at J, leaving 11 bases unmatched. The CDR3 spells CASSPRRDRVVDTQYF. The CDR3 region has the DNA TGTGCCAGCAGCCCCCGGCGGGACAGGGTCGTAGATACGCAGTATTTT.

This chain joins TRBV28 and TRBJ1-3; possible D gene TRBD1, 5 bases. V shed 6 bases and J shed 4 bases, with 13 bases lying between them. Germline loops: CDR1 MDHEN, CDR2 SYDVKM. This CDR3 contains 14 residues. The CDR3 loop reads CASRHQGSGNTIYF. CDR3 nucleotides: TGTGCCAGCAGACATCAGGGATCCGGAAACACCATATATTTT.

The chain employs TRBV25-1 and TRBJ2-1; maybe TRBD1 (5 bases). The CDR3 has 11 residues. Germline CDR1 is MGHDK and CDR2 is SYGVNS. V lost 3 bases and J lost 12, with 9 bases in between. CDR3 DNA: TGTGCCAGCAGTGAGAACAGGTTGCAGTTCTTC. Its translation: CASSENRLQFF.

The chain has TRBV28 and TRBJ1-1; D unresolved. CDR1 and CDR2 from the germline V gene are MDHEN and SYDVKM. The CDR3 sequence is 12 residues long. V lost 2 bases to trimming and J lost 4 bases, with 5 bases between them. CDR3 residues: CASSLPATEAFF. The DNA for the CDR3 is TGTGCCAGCAGTTTACCAGCCACTGAAGCTTTCTTT.

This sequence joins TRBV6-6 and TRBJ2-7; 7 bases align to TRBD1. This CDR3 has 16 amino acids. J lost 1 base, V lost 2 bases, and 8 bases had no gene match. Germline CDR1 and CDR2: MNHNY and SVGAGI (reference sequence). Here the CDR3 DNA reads TGTGCCAGCAGTTACATTCCGGGACAGAGGTCCTACGAGCAGTACTTC. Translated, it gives CASSYIPGQRSYEQYF.

The CDR3 loop is CASSFLRTGANVLTF. The CDR3 bases are TGTGCCAGCAGCTTCTTGAGAACCGGGGCCAACGTCCTGACTTTC. The chain joins TRBV7-8 to TRBJ2-6; no clear D gene. V shed 3 bases and J shed 4 bases, with 10 bases lying between them. This CDR3 comprises 15 residues. CDR1 and CDR2 (germline): SGHVS, FQNEAQ.

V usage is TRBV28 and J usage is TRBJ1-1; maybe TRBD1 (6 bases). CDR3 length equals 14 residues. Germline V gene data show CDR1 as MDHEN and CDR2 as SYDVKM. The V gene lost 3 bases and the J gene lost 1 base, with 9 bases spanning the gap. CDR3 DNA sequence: TGTGCCAGCAGTTTTGACAGGACGAACACTGAAGCTTTCTTT. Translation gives CASSFDRTNTEAFF.

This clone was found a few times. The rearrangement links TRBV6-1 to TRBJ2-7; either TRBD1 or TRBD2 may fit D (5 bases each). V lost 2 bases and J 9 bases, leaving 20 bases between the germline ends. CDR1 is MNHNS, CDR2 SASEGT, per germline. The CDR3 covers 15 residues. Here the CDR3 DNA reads TGTGCCAGCAGTGAAATAGGGCAGGGCCCTCGGGGGCAGTACTTC. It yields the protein CASSEIGQGPRGQYF.

CDR3 nucleotide sequence: TGTGCCAGCAGCTCTCCGGGACAGGGCGTCCGGGAGCTGTTTTTT. Its translation is CASSSPGQGVRELFF. This chain links TRBV5-6 with TRBJ2-2; 9 nucleotides line up with TRBD1. The CDR3 runs to 15 residues. J gave up 9 bases and V 3 bases, and 9 bases lay outside the gene matches. CDR1 is SGHDT, CDR2 YYEEEE, per germline. The full variable domain, rest sourced from reference TRBV5-6 and TRBJ2-2, is DAGVTQSPTHLIKTRGQQVTLRCSPKSGHDTVSWYQQALGQGPQFIFQYYEEEERQRGNFPDRFSGHQFPNYSSELNVNALLLGDSALYLCASSSPGQGVRELFFGEGSRLTVL.

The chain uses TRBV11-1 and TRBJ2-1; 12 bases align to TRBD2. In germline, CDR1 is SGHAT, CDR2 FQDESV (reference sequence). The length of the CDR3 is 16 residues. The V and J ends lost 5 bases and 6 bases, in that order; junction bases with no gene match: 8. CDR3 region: CASSPPSGGDRNEQFF. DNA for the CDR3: TGTGCCAGCAGCCCGCCTAGCGGGGGGGACCGCAATGAGCAGTTCTTC.

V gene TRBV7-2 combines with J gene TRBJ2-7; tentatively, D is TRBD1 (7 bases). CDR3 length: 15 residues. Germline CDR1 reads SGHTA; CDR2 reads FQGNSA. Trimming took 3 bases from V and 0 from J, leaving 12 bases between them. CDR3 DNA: TGTGCCAGCAGCTTCCAGGGGGGTCCCTCCTACGAGCAGTACTTC. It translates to CASSFQGGPSYEQYF.

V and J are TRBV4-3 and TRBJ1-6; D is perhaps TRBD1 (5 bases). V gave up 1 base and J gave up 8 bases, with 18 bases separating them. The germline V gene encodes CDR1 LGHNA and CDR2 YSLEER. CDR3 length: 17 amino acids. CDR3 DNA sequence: TGCGCCAGCAGCCAAGTGAGTGGAGGGATAGGGGATTCACCCCTCCACTTT. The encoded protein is CASSQVSGGIGDSPLHF.

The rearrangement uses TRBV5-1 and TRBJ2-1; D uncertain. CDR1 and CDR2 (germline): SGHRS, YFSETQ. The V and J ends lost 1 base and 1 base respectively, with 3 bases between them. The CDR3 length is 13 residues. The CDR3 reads CASSLKSYNEQFF. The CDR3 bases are TGCGCCAGCAGCTTGAAATCCTACAATGAGCAGTTCTTC.

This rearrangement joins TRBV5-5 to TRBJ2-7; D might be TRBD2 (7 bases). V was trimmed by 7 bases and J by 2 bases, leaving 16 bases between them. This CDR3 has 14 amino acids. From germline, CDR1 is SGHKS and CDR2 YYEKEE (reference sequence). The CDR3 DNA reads TGTGCCAGCGGTTTGGGGGCGGGAGCCTACGAGCAGTACTTC. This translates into CASGLGAGAYEQYF.

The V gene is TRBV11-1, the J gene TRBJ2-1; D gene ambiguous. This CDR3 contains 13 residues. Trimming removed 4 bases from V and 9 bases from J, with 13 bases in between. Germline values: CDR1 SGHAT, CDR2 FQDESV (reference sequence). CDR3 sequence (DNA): TGTGCCAGCAGCTCAAGGTGGCTACGTGAGCAGTTCTTC. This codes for CASSSRWLREQFF. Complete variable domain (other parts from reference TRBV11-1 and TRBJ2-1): EAEVAQSPRYKITEKSQAVAFWCDPISGHATLYWYRQILGQGPELLVQFQDESVVDDSQLPKDRFSAERLKGVDSTLKIQPAELGDSAMYLCASSSRWLREQFFGPGTRLTVL.

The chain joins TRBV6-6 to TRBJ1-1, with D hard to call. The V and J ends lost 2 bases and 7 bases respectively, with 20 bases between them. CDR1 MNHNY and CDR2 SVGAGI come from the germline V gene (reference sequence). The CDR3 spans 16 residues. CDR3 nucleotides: TGTGCCAGCAGTTACCCCTTCTCCCGGGAGTGGAGTGAAGCTTTCTTT. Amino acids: CASSYPFSREWSEAFF.

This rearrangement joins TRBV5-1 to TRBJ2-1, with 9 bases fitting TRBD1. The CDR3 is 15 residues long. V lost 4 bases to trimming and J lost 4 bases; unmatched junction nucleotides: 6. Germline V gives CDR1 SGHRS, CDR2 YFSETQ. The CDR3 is CASSPGQGWYNEQFF. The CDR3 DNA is TGCGCCAGCAGCCCGGGACAGGGATGGTACAATGAGCAGTTCTTC.

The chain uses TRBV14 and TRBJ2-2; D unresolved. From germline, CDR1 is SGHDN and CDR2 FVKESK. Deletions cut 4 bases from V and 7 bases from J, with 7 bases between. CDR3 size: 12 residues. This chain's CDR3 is CASSLFGGELFF. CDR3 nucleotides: TGTGCCAGCAGCCTGTTTGGCGGGGAGCTGTTTTTT.

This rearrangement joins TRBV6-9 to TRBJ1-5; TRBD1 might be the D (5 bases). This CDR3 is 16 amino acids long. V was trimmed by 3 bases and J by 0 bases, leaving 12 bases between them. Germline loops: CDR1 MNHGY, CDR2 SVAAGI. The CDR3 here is CASSYPAGYSNQPQHF. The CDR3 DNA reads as TGTGCCAGCAGTTACCCAGCAGGGTATAGCAATCAGCCCCAGCATTTT.